This TCR beta chain derives from a study of T cell repertoires in cytomegalovirus infection. The V gene lost 1 base and the J gene lost 3 bases, with 9 bases spanning the gap. This CDR3 is 14 amino acids long. Germline V lookup: CDR1 SGHDN, CDR2 FVKESK. TCRdb processed the reads anew with MiXCR; each CDR3 protein has one entry. The sample carries 200,000 to 250,000 distinct CDR3 sequences, approximately 22% recorded once. This chain connects TRBV14 to TRBJ1-2; no firm D call. Source material: CD8+ T cells from PBMCs. This clonotype originated in a human donor in good health (CMV status not recorded). Some clones in this sample may be carry-over from other donors' samples. CDR3 in DNA: TGTGCCAGCAGCCAAGGTCAGGTGGACTATGGCTACACCTTC. This sequence encodes CASSQGQVDYGYTF.